These 21 T cell receptor beta chains were all obtained from the same sample, sequenced in a study of blood T cells in healthy people across ages. A J-beta primer mix and a sample-barcoded 5' primer were used in a second PCR of about 6 to 12 cycles. TCRdb passed the 5' RACE reads through MiXCR, listing each CDR3 protein once. Of 1.5 million to 2 million distinct CDR3 sequences listed, about 50% are singletons. Source material: blood. These TCRs come from a woman between 35 and 50 years old in good health.

This chain uses TRBV12-3 or TRBV12-4 with TRBJ1-2; D is undetermined. The CDR3 has 14 amino acids. V was cut by 5 bases and J by 0 bases, with 10 bases left in between. CDR3 loop: CASSPNSANYGYTF. The CDR3 bases are TGTGCCAGCAGTCCGAACTCAGCTAACTATGGCTACACCTTC.

This clonotype was seen a few times. This rearrangement joins TRBV4-3 to TRBJ1-6; D uncertain. The length of the CDR3 is 13 residues. Germline V gives CDR1 LGHNA, CDR2 YSLEER. V lost 2 bases and J 9 bases, leaving 8 bases between the germline ends. In nucleotides, the CDR3 is TGCGCCAGCAGCCAAAGCGAGGTTTCACCCCTCCACTTT. It is translated as CASSQSEVSPLHF.

The rearrangement uses TRBV29-1 and TRBJ2-2; the D gene is possibly TRBD1 (5 bases). The CDR3 length is 14 residues. Looked up from germline, CDR1 is SQVTM and CDR2 is ANQGSEA. V was trimmed by 0 bases and J by 7 bases, leaving 12 bases between them. The CDR3 sequence: CSVEDLKGDGELFF. DNA for the CDR3: TGCAGCGTTGAAGACCTAAAAGGGGACGGGGAGCTGTTTTTT.

This clonotype has just a few counts. A junction end diverges from the germline sequence, so it may reflect a read error. This sequence joins TRBV7-8 and TRBJ2-7; a possible D gene is TRBD2 (6 bases). Germline CDR1 reads SGHVS; CDR2 reads FQNEAQ. This CDR3 comprises 16 residues. The CDR3 nucleotides are TGTGCCAGCAGCTTAGGACGGGACTTCTTCTCCGACGAGCAGTACTTC. Translation gives CASSLGRDFFSDEQYF.

This clonotype was seen a handful of times. The CDR3 DNA is TGCAGCGTCTCAGGGGGCTTTCGCTCTGGGGCCAACGTCCTGACTTTC. It translates to CSVSGGFRSGANVLTF. The V gene is TRBV29-1, the J gene TRBJ2-6, with TRBD1 matching over 8 bases. V was pared by 6 bases and J by 0 bases, with 7 bases of the junction left unmatched. From germline, CDR1 is SQVTM and CDR2 ANQGSEA. This CDR3 is built from 16 residues. The whole variable domain, remainder taken from reference TRBV29-1 and TRBJ2-6, is SAVISQKPSRDICQRGTSLTIQCQVDSQVTMMFWYRQQPGQSLTLIATANQGSEATYESGFVIDKFPISRPNLTFSTLTVSNMSPEDSSIYLCSVSGGFRSGANVLTFGAGSRLTVL.

This clonotype came up a few times. V usage is TRBV4-3 and J usage is TRBJ2-5, with D possibly TRBD2 on 5 matching bases. CDR3 length: 15 amino acids. V was clipped by 0 bases and J by 2 bases, with 10 bases between them. Germline V gives CDR1 LGHNA, CDR2 YSLEER. The CDR3 is CASSQDGILQETQYF. CDR3 nucleotides: TGCGCCAGCAGCCAAGACGGGATATTACAAGAGACCCAGTACTTC.

Only a few counts were recorded for this clonotype. A single base separates this from a much larger clone, so it may be a read error. The rearrangement links TRBV10-3 to TRBJ2-5, with D possibly being TRBD2 (5 bases). With the DNA end fitting TRBJ2-7 better, the J assignment may be wrong. The CDR3 has 14 residues. Germline V gene sequence: CDR1 ENHRY, CDR2 SYGVKD. The DNA for the CDR3 is TGTGCCATCAGTGAGGGGTCTGGAGGAGCCGAGCAGTACTTC. Translated: CAISEGSGGAEQYF.

CDR3 protein: CSVANGGLSYEQYF. Written as DNA, the CDR3 is TGCAGCGTTGCTAATGGGGGGCTGAGCTACGAGCAGTACTTC. The J gene is TRBJ2-7, the V gene TRBV29-1, with D tentatively TRBD1 or TRBD2 (6 bases each). The V and J ends lost 4 bases and 3 bases respectively, with 16 bases between them. This CDR3 spans 14 amino acids. Germline V gene lookup returns CDR1 SQVTM and CDR2 ANQGSEA.

This clonotype was seen ten or more times. A read error may account for a junction end that differs from germline. This chain uses TRBV9 with TRBJ2-1; tentative D call: TRBD2 (5 bases). The CDR3 spans 12 residues. Germline-derived CDR1 and CDR2 are SGDLS and YYNGEE. The CDR3 reads CASSVGDNEQFF. The CDR3, as DNA: TGCGCCAGCAGCGTCGGGGACAATGAGCAGTTCTTC.

The gene calls are TRBV28 and TRBJ1-2, with TRBD1 identical over 8 bases. Trimming cost V 6 bases and J 5 bases; bases outside gene matches: 5. CDR1 is MDHEN and CDR2 is SYDVKM in the germline V gene. The CDR3 is 13 amino acids. The CDR3 DNA is TGTGCCAGCAGATCCAACAGGGGGTATGGCTACACCTTC. Translated: CASRSNRGYGYTF.

The chain uses TRBV6-6 and TRBJ2-3; D is undetermined. Trimming stripped 6 bases from V and 6 bases from J, with 25 bases between. The CDR3 runs to 17 residues. Germline V lookup: CDR1 MNHNY, CDR2 SVGAGI (reference sequence). The CDR3 nucleotides are TGTGCCAGCAGCCCACGAAGGGCCGGACGGCCTAGGGATACGCAGTATTTT. It translates to CASSPRRAGRPRDTQYF.

J is TRBJ1-1 and V is TRBV20-1, with D possibly matching TRBD1 (6 bases). CDR1 DFQATT and CDR2 SNEGSKA come from the germline V gene (reference sequence). The CDR3 has 15 amino acids. Trimming left V 0 bases short and J 4 bases short, with 15 bases between. Here the CDR3 reads CSAREVAGASTEAFF. The CDR3 coding sequence is TGCAGTGCTAGAGAAGTTGCAGGGGCGAGCACTGAAGCTTTCTTT.

This clonotype was recorded a few times. This chain joins TRBV10-3 and TRBJ2-7; D uncertain. CDR3 length equals 12 residues. Looked up from germline, CDR1 is ENHRY and CDR2 is SYGVKD. Between the trimmed V and J ends, which lost 8 bases and 0 bases, there was a span of 8 bases. In nucleotides, the CDR3 is TGTGCCATCGCCGGGTCCTCCTACGAGCAGTACTTC. Amino acids: CAIAGSSYEQYF.

V usage is TRBV29-1 and J usage is TRBJ2-1; D uncertain. CDR1 is SQVTM, CDR2 ANQGSEA, per germline. Trimming removed 2 bases at V and 5 bases at J, with 10 bases between. The CDR3 totals 13 residues. The CDR3 reads CSVEPYRDNEQFF. In DNA, the CDR3 is TGCAGCGTTGAACCCTACAGAGACAATGAGCAGTTCTTC.

CDR3 nucleotide sequence: TGTGCCAGCAGTTCCCTAGGACTAGCGGGGATCAATGAGCAGTTCTTC. Amino acids: CASSSLGLAGINEQFF. The V gene is TRBV6-7, the J gene TRBJ2-1; 12 positions match TRBD2. TRBV6-7 is annotated as an ORF whose role is uncertain. The CDR3 runs to 16 residues. With V trimmed by 4 bases and J by 6 bases, 7 bases remained unmatched.

DNA of the CDR3: TGTGCCAGCAGCGCGAACGGGGGCTCCGAGCAGTACTTC. Protein sequence: CASSANGGSEQYF. The gene calls are TRBV5-6 and TRBJ2-7; D tentatively reads TRBD1 or TRBD2 (6 bases each). CDR1 SGHDT and CDR2 YYEEEE come from the germline V gene. This CDR3 contains 13 residues. V was pared by 4 bases and J by 6 bases, with 14 bases between.

The genes are TRBV5-6 and TRBJ2-7; D remains unclear. V was pared by 1 base and J by 0 bases, with 8 bases between. The germline CDR1 and CDR2 sequences are SGHDT and YYEEEE. This CDR3 comprises 14 residues. Here the CDR3 reads CASSLYHSSYEQYF. As DNA, the CDR3 is TGTGCCAGCAGCTTGTATCACTCCTCCTACGAGCAGTACTTC.

This clonotype was seen just once. This chain uses TRBV15 with TRBJ2-7; D possibly corresponds to TRBD1 (5 bases). The CDR3 length is 16 residues. V was clipped by 0 bases and J by 3 bases, with 15 bases between them. CDR1 and CDR2 from the germline V gene are LNHNV and YYDKDF (reference sequence). The DNA for the CDR3 is TGTGCCACCAGCAGAGACCCCCAGGGCGCTAACTACGAGCAGTACTTC. Translated: CATSRDPQGANYEQYF. The entire variable domain, with the rest obtained from reference TRBV15 and TRBJ2-7, is as follows: DAMVIQNPRYQVTQFGKPVTLSCSQTLNHNVMYWYQQKSSQAPKLLFHYYDKDFNNEADTPDNFQSRRPNTSFCFLDIRSPGLGDTAMYLCATSRDPQGANYEQYFGPGTRLTVT.

The chain employs TRBV13 and TRBJ2-1; D ambiguous. Germline V gives CDR1 PRHDT, CDR2 FYEKMQ (reference sequence). The V and J ends lost 5 bases and 0 bases respectively, with 11 bases between them. CDR3 length: 15 amino acids. The DNA of the CDR3 is TGTGCCAGCAGCACGCGATCACTCTCCTACAATGAGCAGTTCTTC. This codes for CASSTRSLSYNEQFF.

The chain recombines TRBV7-2 with TRBJ2-4; D tentatively reads TRBD1 or TRBD2 (5 bases each). TRBJ2-5 explains the end of the DNA better; the J call may be wrong. Per the germline V gene, CDR1 is SGHTA and CDR2 is FQGNSA. CDR3 length: 13 residues. This CDR3 reads CASSLDSRGTQYF. The CDR3 DNA is TGTGCCAGCAGCTTAGATTCGAGGGGGACCCAGTACTTC.

The genes are TRBV5-1 and TRBJ1-4; TRBD1 agrees at 8 bases. Looked up from germline, CDR1 is SGHRS and CDR2 is YFSETQ. There are 15 residues in the CDR3. J gave up 4 bases and V 4 bases, and 6 bases lay outside the gene matches. This CDR3 is CASSPPGQDNEKLFF. DNA of the CDR3: TGCGCCAGCAGCCCACCGGGACAGGATAATGAAAAACTGTTTTTT. Filled out from reference TRBV5-1 and TRBJ1-4, the complete variable domain reads KAGVTQTPRYLIKTRGQQVTLSCSPISGHRSVSWYQQTPGQGLQFLFEYFSETQRNKGNFPGRFSGRQFSNSRSEMNVSTLELGDSALYLCASSPPGQDNEKLFFGSGTQLSVL.